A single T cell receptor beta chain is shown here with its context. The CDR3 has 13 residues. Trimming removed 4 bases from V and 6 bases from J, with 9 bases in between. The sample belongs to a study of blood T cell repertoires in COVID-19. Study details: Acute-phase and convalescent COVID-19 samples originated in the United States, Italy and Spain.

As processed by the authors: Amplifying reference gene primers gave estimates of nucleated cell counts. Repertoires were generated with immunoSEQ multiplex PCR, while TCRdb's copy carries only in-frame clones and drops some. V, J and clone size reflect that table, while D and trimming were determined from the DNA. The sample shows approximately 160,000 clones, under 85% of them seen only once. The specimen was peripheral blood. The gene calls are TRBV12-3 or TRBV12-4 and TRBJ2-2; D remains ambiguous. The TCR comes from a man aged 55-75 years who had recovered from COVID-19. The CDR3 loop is CASSSNPAGELFF. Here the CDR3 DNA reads TGTGCCAGCAGTTCAAACCCAGCCGGGGAGCTGTTTTTT.